The 18 T cell receptor beta chains below all came from one sample that was sequenced in a study of T-cell reconstitution after alpha-beta-depleted transplantation in children. TCRbeta library preparation incorporated unique molecular identifiers. A single record per CDR3 protein comes from TCRdb applying MiXCR to the PCR reads. The sample lists hundreds of thousands of distinct CDR3 sequences, 8.2% occurring once. Sequenced here: PBMCs, mostly from graft donor cells, sampled 180 days after TCRalphabeta/CD19-depleted stem cell transplant. These receptors came from a male patient under 18 who had a stem cell transplant for acute lymphoblastic leukemia, so the T cells may come from the graft donor.

The chain recombines TRBV20-1 with TRBJ1-5; D is uncertain. Germline-derived CDR1 and CDR2 are DFQATT and SNEGSKA (reference sequence). Trimming took off 1 base at V and 0 bases at J, with 16 bases between the two ends. This CDR3 has 17 residues. This CDR3 is CSARGPQRVNSNQPQHF. The DNA of the CDR3 is TGCAGTGCTAGAGGCCCCCAGCGAGTGAATAGCAATCAGCCCCAGCATTTT.

This clonotype occurred many times. The chain links TRBV29-1 to TRBJ2-7; D not certain. There are 13 residues in the CDR3. Germline V gene lookup returns CDR1 SQVTM and CDR2 ANQGSEA. V was shortened by 3 bases and J by 5 bases, with 14 bases between the two germline ends. The CDR3 sequence: CSVDGVGVDEQYF. Here the CDR3 DNA reads TGCAGCGTTGACGGTGTCGGAGTGGACGAGCAGTACTTC.

Ten or more counts support this clonotype. The V gene is TRBV7-2, the J gene TRBJ2-1; TRBD2 matches 13 bases. The CDR3 is made up of 17 amino acids. The germline CDR1 and CDR2 sequences are SGHTA and FQGNSA. V was clipped by 5 bases and J by 9 bases; unmatched bases: 13. CDR3 sequence reads: CASSEGLAGHIIVEQFF. The CDR3 DNA is TGTGCCAGCAGCGAGGGACTAGCGGGACATATTATAGTTGAGCAGTTCTTC.

The sample holds many counts of this clonotype. The genes are TRBV4-2 and TRBJ1-4; D may be TRBD1 (5 bases). This CDR3 is 13 amino acids long. V lost 2 bases and J 7 bases, leaving 8 bases between the germline ends. The germline CDR1 and CDR2 sequences are LGHNA and YNFKEQ. The CDR3 here is CASSQTRGEKLFF. CDR3 coding DNA: TGTGCCAGCAGCCAAACAAGGGGTGAAAAACTGTTTTTT.

In this sample, this clonotype turned up a few times. The V and J genes are TRBV19 and TRBJ1-5; D not resolved. Looked up from germline, CDR1 is LNHDA and CDR2 is SQIVND (reference sequence). This CDR3 is 12 amino acids long. Trimming pared 3 bases from V and 3 bases from J, leaving 3 bases between. The CDR3 bases are TGTGCCAGTAGTATGCCCAATCAGCCCCAGCATTTT. Protein sequence: CASSMPNQPQHF.

This clonotype was recorded many times. The chain combines TRBV20-1 with TRBJ2-3; 10 bases are a match to TRBD2. CDR3 length: 16 residues. The J segment lost 3 bases and the V segment lost 1 base, leaving 7 bases of the junction unmatched. Germline V gene data show CDR1 as DFQATT and CDR2 as SNEGSKA (reference sequence). The DNA for the CDR3 is TGCAGTGCTAGAGTCCCTAGCGGGGGTCGAACAGATACGCAGTATTTT. It encodes CSARVPSGGRTDTQYF.

This clonotype was seen at least ten times. The V gene is TRBV20-1, the J gene TRBJ1-3; the D is unclear. Trimming stripped 3 bases from V and 0 bases from J, with 6 bases between. Germline V gene sequence: CDR1 DFQATT, CDR2 SNEGSKA (reference sequence). CDR3 length: 13 amino acids. CDR3 sequence (DNA): TGCAGTGCTAGTGCAGCCTCTGGAAACACCATATATTTT. Residues: CSASAASGNTIYF.

This clonotype has a handful of counts. The chain couples TRBV7-9 to TRBJ2-5; 11 bases align to TRBD2. Germline V gene data show CDR1 as SEHNR and CDR2 as FQNEAQ (reference sequence). J lost 5 bases, V lost 3 bases, and 8 bases had no gene match. The CDR3 is made up of 16 amino acids. In DNA, the CDR3 is TGTGCCAGCAGCTTGGGGCCACTAGCGGGAGAGGAGACCCAGTACTTC. It translates to CASSLGPLAGEETQYF.

This clonotype was detected ten times or more. V gene TRBV7-2 combines with J gene TRBJ2-7; D ambiguous. This CDR3 is 14 amino acids long. Germline CDR1 reads SGHTA; CDR2 reads FQGNSA. The V end was cut by 0 bases, the J end by 2 bases, with 8 bases between. CDR3 in amino acids: CASSLASITYEQYF. The CDR3, as DNA: TGTGCCAGCAGCTTAGCCAGCATTACCTACGAGCAGTACTTC. Filled out from reference TRBV7-2 and TRBJ2-7, the complete variable domain reads GAGVSQSPSNKVTEKGKDVELRCDPISGHTALYWYRQSLGQGLEFLIYFQGNSAPDKSGLPSDRFSAERTGGSVSTLTIQRTQQEDSAVYLCASSLASITYEQYFGPGTRLTVT.

This clonotype was seen ten or more times. This chain uses TRBV7-6 with TRBJ2-7; D is unclear. CDR3 size: 14 residues. Germline assignment: CDR1 SGHVS and CDR2 FNYEAQ. V was shortened by 2 bases and J by 3 bases, with 11 bases between the two germline ends. CDR3 DNA: TGTGCCAGCAGCTTAACAACGGAAGTCTACGAGCAGTACTTC. This encodes CASSLTTEVYEQYF.

The table lists this clonotype with a few counts. The chain couples TRBV24-1 to TRBJ2-3; 7 bases line up with TRBD1. V dropped 2 bases and J dropped 1; count of bases not matched to a gene: 2. The CDR3 contains 15 residues. Germline assignment: CDR1 KGHDR and CDR2 SFDVKD. The CDR3 protein is CATSDWQGGTDTQYF. The CDR3 nucleotides are TGTGCCACCAGTGATTGGCAGGGGGGCACAGATACGCAGTATTTT.

This clonotype was observed a handful of times. In DNA form, the CDR3 reads TGTGCCAGCAGCTTAGGACTAGCGGGGGGGCGGCACGAGCAGTACTTC. Protein product: CASSLGLAGGRHEQYF. The chain joins TRBV7-8 to TRBJ2-7, with TRBD2 matching over 14 bases. The trim removed 1 base at V and 5 bases at J, leaving 4 bases unmatched. The CDR3 is made up of 16 amino acids. Germline CDR1 SGHVS, CDR2 FQNEAQ.

This clonotype was detected many times. The genes are TRBV20-1 and TRBJ2-7, with D unclear. V was shortened by 6 bases and J by 2 bases, with 11 bases between the two germline ends. CDR3 length: 12 residues. CDR1 and CDR2 (germline): DFQATT, SNEGSKA (reference sequence). CDR3 bases: TGCAGTGCCCTAGGGATGACCTACGAGCAGTACTTC. This translates into CSALGMTYEQYF.

This clonotype was seen only a few times. V is TRBV20-1 and J is TRBJ2-2; 9 nucleotides line up with TRBD2. The CDR3 runs 17 residues. The germline V gene encodes CDR1 DFQATT and CDR2 SNEGSKA (reference sequence). After removal of 0 bases from V and 0 bases from J, the junction contained 5 bases not matched to a gene. The CDR3 region has the DNA TGCAGTGCTAGAGATCGGACTAGCGACACGAACACCGGGGAGCTGTTTTTT. Its translation: CSARDRTSDTNTGELFF.

This chain uses TRBV11-2 with TRBJ2-3, with TRBD2 identical over 7 bases. V was clipped by 4 bases and J by 4 bases; unmatched bases: 5. CDR1 is SGHAT and CDR2 is FQNNGV in the germline V gene. The CDR3 is 14 amino acids. The CDR3 DNA is TGTGCCAGCAGCTGGGAGGGTGGATCAGATACGCAGTATTTT. This gives the protein CASSWEGGSDTQYF.

This clonotype was counted at least ten times. The chain recombines TRBV20-1 with TRBJ1-1, with 7 bases lining up with TRBD1. The V segment lost 0 bases and the J segment 1 base; nucleotides outside the gene matches: 14. Looked up from germline, CDR1 is DFQATT and CDR2 is SNEGSKA (reference sequence). CDR3 length: 18 amino acids. DNA for the CDR3: TGCAGTGCTAGAGAAAGGTTCTTTAGGAGACAGGGGAACACTGAAGCTTTCTTT. Translation gives CSARERFFRRQGNTEAFF.

This clonotype occurred many times. V usage is TRBV29-1 and J usage is TRBJ2-1; D remains unclear. Germline CDR1 is SQVTM and CDR2 is ANQGSEA. With 5 bases removed from V and 2 bases from J, the gap between germline ends came to 16 bases. The CDR3 sequence is 15 residues long. CDR3 sequence reads: CSVSSSARTYNEQFF. CDR3 nucleotides: TGCAGCGTTTCAAGCTCGGCTAGAACCTACAATGAGCAGTTCTTC.

This clonotype was found many times. The chain combines TRBV5-1 with TRBJ2-7; no clear D gene. This CDR3 has 15 amino acids. Per germline, CDR1 SGHRS and CDR2 YFSETQ. Trimming pared 1 base from V and 2 bases from J, leaving 13 bases between. CDR3 nucleotide sequence: TGCGCCAGCAGCTTGCGCCCGGTCGGACCCTACGAGCAGTACTTC. Its protein product is CASSLRPVGPYEQYF.